What follows is one T cell receptor (beta chain) and its context. Its antigen is as yet unknown. Assay used: immunoSEQ multiplex PCR; TCRdb lists only in-frame clones, some missing. Found here are roughly 9,000 clones, around 80% of them singletons; the top ten hold 9.8%. The data originate from a study of tumor-infiltrating lymphocytes in localized non-small cell lung cancer. The CDR3 consists of 15 residues. The V gene's germline CDR1 is SNHLY and CDR2 FYNNEI. Regarding the study as a whole: Not all patients were TCR sequenced, owing to tissue quantity. Different pieces of the same tissue went to different assays, confounding technical variation with intratumor heterogeneity.

The chain has TRBV2 and TRBJ2-5; the match to TRBD2 covers 9 bases. Judging by the DNA end, TRBJ2-7 fits better; the J call may be wrong. This receptor was taken from a human donor with non-small cell lung cancer. Sample: lung tumor tissue. The CDR3 DNA reads TGTGCCAGCAGTGGGCGACTAGCGGCGTCCTACGAGCAGTACTTC. Encoded protein: CASSGRLAASYEQYF.